This TCR beta chain stems from a study of T-cell memory formation after mild COVID-19 (dated by TCRdb to the early 2020s). Concerning the study at large: Most TCR sequence clusters were specific to one of the two donors. Two young, previously healthy adult volunteers, one female and one male, were included in the cohort. T-cell clones expanding and contracting after mild COVID-19 in two donors were tracked by longitudinal TCRalpha and TCRbeta repertoire sequencing.

On this clonotype: Which antigen it targets is not known. One base away there is no much larger clone; base qualities are not given.

The germline V gene supplies CDR1 SQVTM and CDR2 ANQGSEA. Counted from cysteine to phenylalanine, this CDR3 has 12 amino acids. Only CDR3 DNA remains: 36 bases, in frame from the first base. V loses 1 base, J loses 7 bases, and the germline ends lie 10 bases apart. PBMCs were isolated by Ficoll-Paque density gradient centrifugation. Study-wide findings and limitations: Contracting CD4+ clones turned up mainly in the CM and EM memory subsets, whereas EMRA was where CD8+ clones were enriched. Only two mild cases were covered by the study, and larger cohorts that include severe cases with pre-infection samples were considered necessary. The second-wave clones that peaked on day 37 were not confirmed to be SARS-CoV-2 specific. Some responding clones were found in pre-infection memory, which suggests that pre-existing cross-reactive memory T cells took part in the SARS-CoV-2 response. Balanced CD4/CD8 phenotypes were observed for clones contracting from day 15 to 85, whereas a bias towards CD4+ was observed for a second wave of clones expanding from day 15 to 37.

The listed sequencing device is Illumina NovaSeq 6000. TCRalpha and TCRbeta cDNA libraries were built by 5'RACE with constant-segment primers, adding sample barcodes and unique molecular identifiers. RNA was extracted from every sample with Trizol reagent. Library amplification was performed in two PCR steps, and a second sample barcode and Illumina TruSeq adapters were introduced in the second step. Sequencing of the libraries was done on an Illumina NovaSeq, producing 2 x 150 bp paired-end reads. Under the source paper's analysis protocol: The reads were demultiplexed and collapsed into UMI-guided consensus sequences using migec v1.2.7. With mixcr v2.1.11, UMI consensuses were aligned to TRA and TRB V and J templates and assembled into clonotypes. A clonotype was counted as expanded or contracted only when both edgeR and NoisET called the clonotype significant, with the noise models trained on biological replicates. For edgeR calls, the cutoffs were a false discovery rate-adjusted p below 0.01 and a log2 fold-change threshold of 1. PCA with hierarchical clustering of max-normalized trajectories of the 1000 most abundant clonotypes was used as exploratory dynamics analysis. Separately sequenced CD4+ and CD8+ repertoires were used to assign the CD4 or CD8 phenotype of responding clones. TCRdb reprocessed the public reads (quality trimming at Q25 with fastp, clone calling with MiXCR) and kept in-frame beta chains. Identical CDR3 proteins give one entry, which carries the most common genes and DNA. Clone size and V and J calls follow TCRdb, not the original study. This sample lists roughly 280,000 distinct CDR3 sequences; roughly 16% were detected once. The top ten constitute about a fifth of the sample.

The sample taken for sequencing was PBMCs or a T cell subset sorted from them (not recorded which). The TCR originated in a man younger than 35 who had mild COVID-19 (a few samples of this study predate the infection). The sample titles of this study are shuffled in the database, so cell type and time point are left out; the donor was told from shared clones. Recombination joined TRBV29-1 with TRBJ1-1; the D gene cannot be resolved reliably. CDR3 reads: CSVEGLGGEAFF. Read as DNA, the sequence is TGCAGCGTTGAAGGATTGGGCGGTGAAGCTTTCTTT. The reference TRBV29-1 and TRBJ1-1 proteins fill in what lies around the CDR3, so the full variable domain reads SAVISQKPSRDICQRGTSLTIQCQVDSQVTMMFWYRQQPGQSLTLIATANQGSEATYESGFVIDKFPISRPNLTFSTLTVSNMSPEDSSIYLCSVEGLGGEAFFGQGTRLTVV.